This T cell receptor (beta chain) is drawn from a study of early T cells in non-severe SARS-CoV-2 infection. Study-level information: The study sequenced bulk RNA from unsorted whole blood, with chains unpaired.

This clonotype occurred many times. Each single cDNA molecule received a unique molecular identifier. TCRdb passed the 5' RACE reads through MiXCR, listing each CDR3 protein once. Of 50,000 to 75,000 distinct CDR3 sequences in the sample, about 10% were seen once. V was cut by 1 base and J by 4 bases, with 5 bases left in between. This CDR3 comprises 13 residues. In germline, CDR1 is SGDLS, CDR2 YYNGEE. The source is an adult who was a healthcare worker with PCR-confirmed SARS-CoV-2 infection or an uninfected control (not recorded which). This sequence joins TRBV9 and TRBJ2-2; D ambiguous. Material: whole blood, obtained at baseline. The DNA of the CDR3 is TGTGCCAGCAGCGTAATAAGCACCGGGGAGCTGTTTTTT. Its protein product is CASSVISTGELFF.